This T cell receptor beta chain was documented in a study of blood T cell repertoires in COVID-19. On the study more broadly: The United States, Italy and Spain supplied acute and convalescent COVID-19 samples. T cells, B-cell-depleted T cells, or PBMCs supplied cDNA or gDNA.

The germline V gene encodes CDR1 SGHTA and CDR2 FQGNSA. The CDR3 is 16 amino acids. The junction had 8 bases not matched to a gene; V was cut back by 1 base and J by 5 bases. Original handling: Quantification of nucleated cells was approximated via reference gene primer amplification. TCRdb keeps only in-frame clones here, not all; method: immunoSEQ multiplex PCR. That table gives V, J and clone size, and the DNA gave D and trimming. The sample carries 130,000 to 150,000 clones, 75% to 90% recorded once. V and J are TRBV7-2 and TRBJ2-1, with 7 nucleotides matching TRBD2. The sample taken for sequencing was peripheral blood. The source is an older woman with active COVID-19. The CDR3 sequence is CASSLVGGSSNNEQFF. CDR3 coding DNA: TGTGCCAGCAGCTTAGTAGGCGGGAGCTCTAACAATGAGCAGTTCTTC.